This entry concerns a single T cell receptor (beta chain). The data stem from a study of blood T cell repertoires in COVID-19. Sequenced by immunoSEQ multiplex PCR; TCRdb stores in-frame clones only, minus some. The table includes around 100,000 clones, approximately 87% detected once. Germline-derived CDR1 and CDR2 are SGHDT and YYEEEE. V lost 2 bases, J lost 5 bases, and 12 bases stayed unmatched. The CDR3 has 16 amino acids. This TCR came from a human donor in a cohort sampled during active COVID-19. The sample comprised peripheral blood. V is TRBV5-6 and J is TRBJ1-2, with TRBD1 matching over 7 bases. DNA of the CDR3: TGTGCCAGCAGCTTTAAGACAGGGATGGTGGGTTATGGCTACACCTTC. It yields the protein CASSFKTGMVGYGYTF.